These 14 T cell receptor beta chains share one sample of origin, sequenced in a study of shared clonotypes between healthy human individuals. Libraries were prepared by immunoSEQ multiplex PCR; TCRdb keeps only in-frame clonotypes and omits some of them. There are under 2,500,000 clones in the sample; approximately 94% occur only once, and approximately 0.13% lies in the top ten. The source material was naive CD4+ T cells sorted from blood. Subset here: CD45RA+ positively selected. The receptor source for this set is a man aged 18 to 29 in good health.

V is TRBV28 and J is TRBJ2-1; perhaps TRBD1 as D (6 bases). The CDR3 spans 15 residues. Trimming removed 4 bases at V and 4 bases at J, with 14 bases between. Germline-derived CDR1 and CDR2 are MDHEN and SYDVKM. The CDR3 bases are TGTGCCAGCAGTTCCCGGGACACGGTATACAATGAGCAGTTCTTC. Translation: CASSSRDTVYNEQFF.

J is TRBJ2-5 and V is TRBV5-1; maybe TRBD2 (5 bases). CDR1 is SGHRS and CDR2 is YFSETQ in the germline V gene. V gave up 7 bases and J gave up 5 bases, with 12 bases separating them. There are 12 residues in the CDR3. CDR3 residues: CASRGPSETQYF. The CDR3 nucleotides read TGCGCCAGCCGGGGTCCATCGGAGACCCAGTACTTC. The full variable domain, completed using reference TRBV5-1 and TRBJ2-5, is KAGVTQTPRYLIKTRGQQVTLSCSPISGHRSVSWYQQTPGQGLQFLFEYFSETQRNKGNFPGRFSGRQFSNSRSEMNVSTLELGDSALYLCASRGPSETQYFGPGTRLLVL.

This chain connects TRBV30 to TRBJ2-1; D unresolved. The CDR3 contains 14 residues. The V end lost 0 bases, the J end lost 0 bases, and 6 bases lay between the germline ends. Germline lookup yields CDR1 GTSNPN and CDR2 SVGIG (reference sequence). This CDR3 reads CAWSVSSSYNEQFF. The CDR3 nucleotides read TGTGCCTGGAGTGTGTCGAGCTCCTACAATGAGCAGTTCTTC. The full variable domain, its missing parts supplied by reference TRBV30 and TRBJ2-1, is SQTIHQWPATLVQPVGSPLSLECTVEGTSNPNLYWYRQAAGRGLQLLFYSVGIGQISSEVPQNLSASRPQDRQFILSSKKLLLSDSGFYLCAWSVSSSYNEQFFGPGTRLTVL.

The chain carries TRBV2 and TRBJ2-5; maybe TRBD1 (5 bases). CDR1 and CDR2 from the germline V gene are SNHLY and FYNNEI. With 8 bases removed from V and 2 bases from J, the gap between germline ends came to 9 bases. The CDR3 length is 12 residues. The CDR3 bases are TGTGCCAGCGGGTCAGGGCAAGAGACCCAGTACTTC. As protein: CASGSGQETQYF.

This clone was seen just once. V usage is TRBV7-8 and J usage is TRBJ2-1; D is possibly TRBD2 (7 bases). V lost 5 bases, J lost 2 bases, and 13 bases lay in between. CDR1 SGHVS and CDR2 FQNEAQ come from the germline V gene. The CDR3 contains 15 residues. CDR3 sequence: CASSPGGPAYNEQFF. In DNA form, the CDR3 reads TGTGCCAGCAGCCCCGGGGGGCCGGCCTACAATGAGCAGTTCTTC.

The CDR3 reads CAIRSGVVGANVLTF. As DNA, the CDR3 is TGTGCCATCAGGTCCGGGGTGGTTGGGGCCAACGTCCTGACTTTC. This chain uses TRBV28 with TRBJ2-6; D might be TRBD2 (5 bases). Germline CDR1 is MDHEN and CDR2 is SYDVKM. The CDR3 sequence is 15 residues long. Trimming took off 10 bases at V and 3 bases at J, with 16 bases between the two ends.

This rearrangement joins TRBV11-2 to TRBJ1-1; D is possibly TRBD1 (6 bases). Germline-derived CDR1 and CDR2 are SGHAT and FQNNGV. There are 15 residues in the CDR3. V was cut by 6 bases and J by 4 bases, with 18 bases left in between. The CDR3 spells CASSRNGQLPTEAFF. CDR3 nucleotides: TGTGCCAGCAGTCGGAATGGACAGCTACCCACTGAAGCTTTCTTT. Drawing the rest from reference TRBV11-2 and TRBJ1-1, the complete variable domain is EAGVAQSPRYKIIEKRQSVAFWCNPISGHATLYWYQQILGQGPKLLIQFQNNGVVDDSQLPKDRFSAERLKGVDSTLKIQPAKLEDSAVYLCASSRNGQLPTEAFFGQGTRLTVV.

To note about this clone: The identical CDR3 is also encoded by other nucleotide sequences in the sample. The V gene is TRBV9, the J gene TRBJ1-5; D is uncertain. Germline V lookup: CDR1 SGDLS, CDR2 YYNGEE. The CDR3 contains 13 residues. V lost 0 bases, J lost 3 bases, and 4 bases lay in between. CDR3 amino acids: CASSVDLNQPQHF. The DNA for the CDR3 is TGTGCCAGCAGCGTAGACCTCAATCAGCCCCAGCATTTT.

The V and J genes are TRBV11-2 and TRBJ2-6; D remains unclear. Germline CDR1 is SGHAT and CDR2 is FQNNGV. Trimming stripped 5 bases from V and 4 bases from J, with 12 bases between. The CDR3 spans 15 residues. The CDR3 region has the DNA TGTGCCAGCAGCCCTAGGGTCTCCGGGGCCAACGTCCTGACTTTC. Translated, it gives CASSPRVSGANVLTF.

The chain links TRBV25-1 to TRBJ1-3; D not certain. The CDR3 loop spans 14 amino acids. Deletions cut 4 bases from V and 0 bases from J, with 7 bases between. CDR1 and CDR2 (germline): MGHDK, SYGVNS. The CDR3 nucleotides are TGTGCCAGCAGTGCCCTTTCCTCTGGAAACACCATATATTTT. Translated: CASSALSSGNTIYF. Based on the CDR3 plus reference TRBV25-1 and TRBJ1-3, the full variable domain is EADIYQTPRYLVIGTGKKITLECSQTMGHDKMYWYQQDPGMELHLIHYSYGVNSTEKGDLSSESTVSRIRTEHFPLTLESARPSHTSQYLCASSALSSGNTIYFGEGSWLTVV.

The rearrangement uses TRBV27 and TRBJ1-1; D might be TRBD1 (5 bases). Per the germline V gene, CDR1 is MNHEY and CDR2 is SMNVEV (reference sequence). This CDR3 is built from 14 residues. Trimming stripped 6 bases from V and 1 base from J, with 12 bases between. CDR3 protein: CASRWRGGNTEAFF. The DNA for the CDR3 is TGTGCCAGCAGGTGGCGCGGGGGGAACACTGAAGCTTTCTTT.

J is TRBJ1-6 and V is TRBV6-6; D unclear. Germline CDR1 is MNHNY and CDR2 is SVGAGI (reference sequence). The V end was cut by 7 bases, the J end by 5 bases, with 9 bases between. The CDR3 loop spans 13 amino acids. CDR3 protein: CASKDRDNSPLHF. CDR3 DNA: TGTGCCAGCAAGGACCGCGATAATTCACCCCTCCACTTT.

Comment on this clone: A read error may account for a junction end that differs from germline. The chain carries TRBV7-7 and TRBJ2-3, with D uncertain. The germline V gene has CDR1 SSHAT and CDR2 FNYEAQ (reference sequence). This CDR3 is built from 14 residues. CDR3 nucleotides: TGTGCTAGCAGCTTATCACCCCTCTCGGATACGCAGTATTTT. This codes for CASSLSPLSDTQYF.

Here the CDR3 reads CASSAYAVFAAGEQYF. The CDR3 nucleotides are TGTGCCAGCAGTGCCTACGCCGTGTTCGCGGCCGGGGAGCAGTACTTC. The genes are TRBV6-1 and TRBJ2-7; no definite D call. Germline CDR1 MNHNS, CDR2 SASEGT. This CDR3 has 16 amino acids. V was pared by 4 bases and J by 7 bases, with 23 bases between.